This T cell receptor beta chain was retrieved from a study of CD8 T cells in Susac syndrome. The overall study: At the time of blood draw, patients with Susac syndrome were therapy-naive, receiving corticosteroids, or receiving intravenous immunoglobulin alone. General study findings and limits: As acknowledged by the study, its TCR sequencing and HLA analysis included a relatively small number of individuals.

On this clonotype: Its antigen is unknown.

Random-hexamer reverse transcription was applied to roughly 0.5 to 1 ug RNA. TCRdb re-analysed the immunoSEQ multiplex PCR reads in MiXCR, keeping a single row per CDR3 protein. The data show 180,000 or so distinct CDR3 sequences, just under 95% seen once. The study sequenced TCR beta in blood CD8+ and CD4+ T cells. Per germline, CDR1 MNHEY and CDR2 SVGEGT. CDR3 length: 16 residues. Trimming removed 6 bases from V and 6 bases from J; junction bases left unmatched: 10. The sample comprised CD4+ T cells from PBMCs. This TCR was sampled from a human donor with Susac syndrome. The chain couples TRBV6-2 or TRBV6-3 to TRBJ2-1; the match to TRBD2 covers 11 bases. CDR3 protein: CASSQVSTSGTNEQFF. In DNA form, the CDR3 reads TGTGCCAGCAGCCAGGTTTCGACTAGCGGGACCAATGAGCAGTTCTTC.